Below, 9 T cell receptor beta chains from the same sample are listed, as sequenced in a study of blood T cell repertoires in COVID-19. Only in-frame clones appear in the TCRdb table, and some are missing; sequencing was by immunoSEQ multiplex PCR. This table has tens of thousands of clones, roughly four fifths appearing once. Sequencing was performed on peripheral blood. The receptors stem from an older woman with acute or convalescent COVID-19.

The chain links TRBV6-4 to TRBJ1-4, with D possibly being TRBD1 (5 bases). The CDR3 runs to 15 residues. V lost 5 bases, J lost 3 bases, and 13 bases lay in between. In germline, CDR1 is MRHNA, CDR2 SNTAGT. This CDR3 is CASSRLRAPNEKLFF. The CDR3 coding sequence is TGTGCCAGCAGTCGTCTCAGGGCCCCTAATGAAAAACTGTTTTTT.

The chain is built from TRBV25-1 and TRBJ2-1; 7 positions agree with TRBD1. Trimming removed 6 bases from V and 3 bases from J; junction bases left unmatched: 2. CDR3 length equals 13 residues. The germline V gene encodes CDR1 MGHDK and CDR2 SYGVNS. This CDR3 is CASRRQGYNEQFF. CDR3 coding DNA: TGTGCCAGCAGAAGACAGGGCTACAATGAGCAGTTCTTC.

This clone occurred once. One end of the junction does not line up with germline, which may come from a read error. The V gene is TRBV30, the J gene TRBJ1-2; D may be TRBD1 (6 bases). This CDR3 is built from 11 residues. Germline V lookup: CDR1 GTSNPN, CDR2 SVGIG (reference sequence). The CDR3 loop reads CAGRQGYGYTF. In DNA, the CDR3 is TGTGCCGGGAGGCAGGGGTATGGCTACACCTTC.

The V call is TRBV5-1, the J call TRBJ2-1; 8 bases map to TRBD1. CDR3 length equals 15 residues. Trimming took 5 bases from V and 9 from J; bases not matched to a gene: 13. Germline CDR1 and CDR2: SGHRS and YFSETQ. The CDR3 DNA sequence: TGCGCCAGCAGTTCTGACGGGACAGGATATGGTGAGCAGTTCTTC. It is translated as CASSSDGTGYGEQFF. The variable domain in full, completed from reference TRBV5-1 and TRBJ2-1, reads KAGVTQTPRYLIKTRGQQVTLSCSPISGHRSVSWYQQTPGQGLQFLFEYFSETQRNKGNFPGRFSGRQFSNSRSEMNVSTLELGDSALYLCASSSDGTGYGEQFFGPGTRLTVL.

The V gene is TRBV19, the J gene TRBJ1-4; no definite D call. Germline V gene lookup returns CDR1 LNHDA and CDR2 SQIVND (reference sequence). Between the trimmed V and J ends, which lost 1 base and 5 bases, there was a span of 8 bases. There are 14 residues in the CDR3. CDR3 in DNA: TGTGCCAGTAGTATAGTGGGGAGAAATGAAAAACTGTTTTTT. This codes for CASSIVGRNEKLFF.

This chain connects TRBV30 to TRBJ1-2; TRBD1 matches at 10 bases. The germline CDR1 and CDR2 sequences are GTSNPN and SVGIG (reference sequence). The CDR3 is 15 amino acids. The junction had 4 bases not matched to a gene; V was cut back by 1 base and J by 2 bases. CDR3 residues: CAWSAGTGANYGYTF. DNA for the CDR3: TGTGCCTGGAGTGCCGGGACAGGGGCAAACTATGGCTACACCTTC.

This chain uses TRBV7-3 with TRBJ2-1; TRBD2 aligns across 11 bases. Trimming removed 0 bases from V and 2 bases from J; junction bases left unmatched: 0. The CDR3 is 16 residues long. Germline V gives CDR1 SGHTA, CDR2 FQGTGA. The CDR3 coding sequence is TGTGCCAGCAGCTTAACTAGCGGGGGGGCCTACAATGAGCAGTTCTTC. This translates into CASSLTSGGAYNEQFF.

This clone was observed once. The chain is built from TRBV10-2 and TRBJ1-2, with TRBD1 matching 12 bases. CDR1 and CDR2 (germline): WSHSY, SAAADI. J lost 6 bases, V lost 6 bases, and 5 bases had no gene match. This CDR3 comprises 14 residues. In DNA form, the CDR3 reads TGCGCCAGCAGCCGGGACAGGGGGCGCGATGGCTACACCTTC. Translation gives CASSRDRGRDGYTF.

The J gene is TRBJ1-1, the V gene TRBV11-3, with 8 nucleotides matching TRBD1. Looked up from germline, CDR1 is SGHNT and CDR2 is YENEEA. Trimming removed 1 base from V and 5 bases from J; junction bases left unmatched: 3. The CDR3 runs to 14 residues. The CDR3 loop is CASSLVNRGTEAFF. DNA of the CDR3: TGTGCCAGCAGCTTAGTGAACAGGGGGACTGAAGCTTTCTTT.